Listed below are T cell receptor beta chains from one sample, sequenced in a study of T cells in Graves' hyperthyroidism and ophthalmopathy. A single record per CDR3 protein comes from TCRdb applying MiXCR to the multiplex PCR reads. This sample has roughly 250,000 distinct CDR3 sequences, with around 20% found just once. The sample taken for sequencing was blood. The receptors here all came from a young man with Graves' ophthalmopathy. Each CDR3 is given with its conserved first and last residue. D genes are given only for firm matches. Expanded clones are given a class, and other clones once, few, many or no size at all.

D gene	clone size	V gene	J gene	CDR3 DNA	CDR3 protein
TRBD2	many	TRBV12-3/TRBV12-4	TRBJ2-7	TGTGCCAGCATCCTACCGGGGGGAAGGTACGAGCAGTACTTC	CASILPGGRYEQYF
.	.	TRBV27	TRBJ1-6	TGTGCCAGCAGTTTATACCGGTCCTATAATTCACCCCTCCACTTT	CASSLYRSYNSPLHF
.	few	TRBV29-1	TRBJ2-7	TGCAGCGTTGGCGGCCTCTACGAGCAGTACTTC	CSVGGLYEQYF
TRBD2	few	TRBV7-9	TRBJ2-3	TGTGCCAGCAGGAAAGGACTAGCGGGAGCCTCTAGCACAGATACGCAGTATTTT	CASRKGLAGASSTDTQYF
TRBD2	.	TRBV11-3	TRBJ2-1	TGTGCCAGCAGCCCAGAGGGACTAGCGGGAGGTAAGGAGCAGTTCTTC	CASSPEGLAGGKEQFF
TRBD2	few	TRBV5-6	TRBJ2-4	TGTGCCAGCAGCTTGAATGGGCGGGGGGAAAACATTCAGTACTTC	CASSLNGRGENIQYF
TRBD2	many	TRBV20-1	TRBJ2-1	TGCAGTGCGAGGACTAGCGGGAGATTCGGGCCGATCAATGAGCAGTTCTTC	CSARTSGRFGPINEQFF
.	many	TRBV3-1	TRBJ2-1	TGTGCCAGCAGCCCGCGGACTTTCAATGAGCAGTTCTTC	CASSPRTFNEQFF
TRBD1	.	TRBV6-5	TRBJ2-7	TGTGCCAGCAGTTCCACAGGGGGCTACGAGCAGTACTTC	CASSSTGGYEQYF
.	.	TRBV4-1	TRBJ1-3	TGCGCCAGCAGCCAGCGGGACTGGGACACCATATATTTT	CASSQRDWDTIYF
.	.	TRBV19	TRBJ1-1	TGTGCCAGTAGTATAATGGGGCGCGGATGGAAGAACACTGAAGCTTTCTTT	CASSIMGRGWKNTEAFF
TRBD2	.	TRBV27	TRBJ2-1	TGTGCCAGCAGTTTATCGACTAGCGGGGCCAATGAGCAGTTCTTC	CASSLSTSGANEQFF
.	many	TRBV3-1	TRBJ2-1	TGTGCCAGCAGCGTGCGGGACACTTACAATGAGCAGTTCTTC	CASSVRDTYNEQFF
TRBD1	.	TRBV19	TRBJ2-7	TGTGCCAGTAGTGCCGGGACAGGAGGCGAGCAGTACTTC	CASSAGTGGEQYF
.	.	TRBV14	TRBJ1-1	TGTGCCAGCAGCCAAGTTTATGGACACTTGAACACTGAAGCTTTCTTT	CASSQVYGHLNTEAFF
.	.	TRBV20-1	TRBJ1-1	TGCAGTGCTAGAGATGGAACAGGGCCTGAAGCTTTCTTT	CSARDGTGPEAFF
TRBD2	many	TRBV27	TRBJ2-1	TGTGCCAGCAGTGACAGACTAGCGGGAAGTAGGTACAATGAGCAGTTCTTC	CASSDRLAGSRYNEQFF
TRBD2	many	TRBV2	TRBJ2-1	TGTGCCAGCAGGAGGACTAGCGGACTCAATGAGCAGTTCTTC	CASRRTSGLNEQFF
.	many	TRBV5-1	TRBJ2-7	TGCGCCAGCAGCAGGGGACACTCATACGAGCAGTACTTC	CASSRGHSYEQYF
.	many	TRBV30	TRBJ2-7	TGTGCCTGGAATCCGCAGAGCTCCTACGAGCAGTACTTC	CAWNPQSSYEQYF
.	.	TRBV6-6	TRBJ1-1	TGTGCCAGCAGTTACGATTTGAACACTGAAGCTTTCTTT	CASSYDLNTEAFF
.	.	TRBV6-1	TRBJ2-2	TGTGCCACCGGGCTAGATCCGCCGGGGGAGCTGTTTTTT	CATGLDPPGELFF
.	.	TRBV6-1	TRBJ2-1	TGTGCCAGCAGTGGGATTTTAGGCTCCTACAATGAGCAGTTCTTC	CASSGILGSYNEQFF
TRBD1	.	TRBV13	TRBJ2-1	TGTGCCAGCAGCTTGACAGGGTCATCGGGAAATGAGCAGTTCTTC	CASSLTGSSGNEQFF
TRBD2	.	TRBV6-2/TRBV6-3	TRBJ2-3	TGTGCCAGCAGTTCCGGACTAGCGGGAGGAGGGGATACGCAGTATTTT	CASSSGLAGGGDTQYF
.	.	TRBV5-5	TRBJ2-3	TGTGCCAGCAGCTTGCGGCAGGGAGGGGGATTGGGATCACAAGATACGCAGTATTTT	CASSLRQGGGLGSQDTQYF
TRBD1	many	TRBV28	TRBJ1-5	TGTGCCAGCAGGCCTCCGGGACAGTCTTATAGCAATCAGCCCCAGCATTTT	CASRPPGQSYSNQPQHF
.	few	TRBV9	TRBJ2-5	TGTGCCAGCAGCGTAGGCGGAGGGGGGAACCAAGAGACCCAGTACTTC	CASSVGGGGNQETQYF
.	few	TRBV11-3	TRBJ2-5	TGTGCCAGCAGCTCTCAGGGGTTAGGGGAGACCCAGTACTTC	CASSSQGLGETQYF
.	.	TRBV7-2	TRBJ2-2	TGTGCCAGCAGTCCCATGGGGCGATTGAACACCGGGGAGCTGTTTTTT	CASSPMGRLNTGELFF
TRBD2	.	TRBV28	TRBJ2-5	TGTGCCAGCAGTGGGGAGGAGCGGGGATTCCAAGAGACCCAGTACTTC	CASSGEERGFQETQYF
.	many	TRBV20-1	TRBJ1-4	TGCAGTGCTAAAGAATTTCGGGGGACTAATGAAAAACTGTTTTTT	CSAKEFRGTNEKLFF
.	few	TRBV15	TRBJ1-4	TGTGCCACCAGCAGACCCCAAGGTTGGGGTGGCGAAAAACTGTTTTTT	CATSRPQGWGGEKLFF
.	.	TRBV20-1	TRBJ1-6	TGCAGTGCTAACTACCGACGGGGCCAATCACCCCTCCACTTT	CSANYRRGQSPLHF
.	.	TRBV12-3/TRBV12-4	TRBJ2-2	TGTGCCATTCCGGGGGGCATGAACACCGGGGAGCTGTTTTTT	CAIPGGMNTGELFF
.	few	TRBV5-1	TRBJ2-6	TGCGCCAGCAGCTTGGGTGGCGGTGCTGGGGCCAACGTCCTGACTTTC	CASSLGGGAGANVLTF
TRBD2	many	TRBV5-1	TRBJ2-3	TGCGCCAGCAGCTTGGTGATAGCGGGAGATACGCAGTATTTT	CASSLVIAGDTQYF
.	many	TRBV28	TRBJ1-5	TGTGCCAGCAGATTTCGGGGAGGAGGCAATCAGCCCCAGCATTTT	CASRFRGGGNQPQHF
TRBD1	few	TRBV5-1	TRBJ1-1	TGCGCCAGCAGCTTTAGGGGACAGCCGAACACTGAAGCTTTCTTT	CASSFRGQPNTEAFF
.	few	TRBV28	TRBJ1-4	TGTGCCAGCAGTGTTACAGGAGGAAAACTGTTTTTT	CASSVTGGKLFF
TRBD1	many	TRBV2	TRBJ1-1	TGTGCCAGCAGTGAATTCGGACAGGGGAACACTGAAGCTTTCTTT	CASSEFGQGNTEAFF
TRBD2	.	TRBV28	TRBJ2-7	TGTGCCAGCAGTTTATCCCCCGGGGGGGCGGGCTATACCTACGAGCAGTACTTC	CASSLSPGGAGYTYEQYF
.	few	TRBV5-1	TRBJ2-7	TGCGCCAGCAGCTTGGGACGGAATTCCTACGAGCAGTACTTC	CASSLGRNSYEQYF
.	few	TRBV30	TRBJ2-7	TGTGCCTGCTCGGGACTGGGGACAGACATCTACGAGCAGTACTTC	CACSGLGTDIYEQYF
TRBD2	few	TRBV20-1	TRBJ2-1	TGCAGTGCTGCGGGAGGGGGACTAGCTCGGAATGAGCAGTTCTTC	CSAAGGGLARNEQFF
TRBD1	.	TRBV6-2/TRBV6-3	TRBJ1-5	TGTGCCAGCACGGAGGGGACAGGGGGCAATCAGCCCCAGCATTTT	CASTEGTGGNQPQHF
.	many	TRBV30	TRBJ2-3	TGTGCCTGGAGTGGGGGCACAGATACGCAGTATTTT	CAWSGGTDTQYF
.	.	TRBV11-2	TRBJ2-1	TGTGCCAGCAGCCCCGGGGGGCGCAACAATGAGCAGTTCTTC	CASSPGGRNNEQFF
.	.	TRBV2	TRBJ1-5	TGTGCCAGCCAGCGCGGCCCAGTTTGGGGTCAGCCCCAGCATTTT	CASQRGPVWGQPQHF
.	.	TRBV7-3	TRBJ2-2	TGTGCCAGCAGCCCGGAGGGGGCGGGGACCGGGGAGCTGTTTTTT	CASSPEGAGTGELFF
TRBD2	.	TRBV7-2	TRBJ2-5	TGTGCCAGCAGCTTAGCGGGGGGACTAGCGGGGCCCCAGTACTTC	CASSLAGGLAGPQYF
.	many	TRBV12-3/TRBV12-4	TRBJ2-1	TGTGCCAGCAGCCGCCAACTGGGGACCTACAATGAGCAGTTCTTC	CASSRQLGTYNEQFF
.	many	TRBV2	TRBJ2-3	TGTGCCAGCACAGGGGGGGAGACAGATACGCAGTATTTT	CASTGGETDTQYF
TRBD2	.	TRBV9	TRBJ2-7	TGTGCCAGCAGCGCGGGGGGGGCCTACGAGCAGTACTTC	CASSAGGAYEQYF
TRBD1	few	TRBV29-1	TRBJ1-2	TGCAGCTCCGACAGGGGCGACTATGGCTACACCTTC	CSSDRGDYGYTF
.	.	TRBV6-1	TRBJ1-3	TGTGCCACGATACAGGGAAACACCATATATTTT	CATIQGNTIYF
.	many	TRBV11-1	TRBJ1-1	TGTGCCAGCAAGCAGGGGAACACTGAAGCTTTCTTT	CASKQGNTEAFF
TRBD1	.	TRBV12-3/TRBV12-4	TRBJ1-1	TGTGCCAGCAGTCCCAGGACAGGGCGGAGTTTGTTGGCTTTCTTT	CASSPRTGRSLLAFF